This is a list of T cell receptor beta chains from one sample in a study of long-term antiretroviral therapy in people with HIV. TCRdb keeps only in-frame clones here, not all; method: immunoSEQ multiplex PCR. The top ten clones hold approximately 8% of a sample with over 25,000 clones, 70% to 90% of them seen once. Sequencing used unsorted PBMCs, obtained 3.2 years before starting antiretroviral therapy. These receptors originate from a man between 45 and 60 years old with HIV. Both conserved end residues are part of each CDR3.

TRBJ1-5 | TRBV6-6 | CASSYFRYQPQHF
TRBJ2-3 | TRBV18 | CASSPLGGPDTQYF
TRBJ1-3 | TRBV5-1 | CASSLGTDSGNTIYF
TRBJ1-1 | TRBV5-4 | CASSLKKTGGTEAFF
TRBJ2-7 | TRBV6-6 | CASSYGGQADYEQYF
TRBJ1-1 | TRBV5-4 | CASSAGTGTTEAFF
TRBJ1-4 | TRBV5-8 | CASSPNNEKLFF
TRBJ2-3 | TRBV28 | CASSVSGAGDTQYF
TRBJ2-6 | TRBV7-3 | CASSLTLIGGSGANVLTF
TRBJ1-5 | TRBV10-1 | CASSEGTGGSNQPQHF
TRBJ1-1 | TRBV9 | CASSVDRNTEAFF
TRBJ1-2 | TRBV6-1 | CASPKEQGARGYTF
TRBJ2-3 | TRBV7-2 | CASSSLAGGDTQYF
TRBJ1-2 | TRBV5-5 | CASSPGSGPYGYTF
TRBJ1-2 | TRBV29-1 | CSVPGQGLYGYTF
TRBJ1-3 | TRBV5-1 | CASSLQLGTGNTIYF
TRBJ2-1 | TRBV2 | CASSELWDSESNEQFF
TRBJ2-3 | TRBV28 | CASNLHRGVADTQYF
TRBJ2-3 | TRBV6-5 | CASSYSIGGAGTQYF
TRBJ2-1 | TRBV5-4 | CASTFGLLDSNNEQFF
TRBJ2-7 | TRBV6-6 | CASSDPGQPAYEQYF
TRBJ1-2 | TRBV5-6 | CASSLEGNGYTF
TRBJ2-3 | TRBV5-1 | CASSALPGQGSTDTQYF
TRBJ2-7 | TRBV11-2 | CASSRGLIDYEQYF
TRBJ2-2 | TRBV10-1 | CASSEEGLAGGTGELFF
TRBJ1-3 | TRBV10-2 | CASSQTGSGNTIYF
TRBJ1-5 | TRBV2 | CASSDVFSQPQHF
TRBJ1-2 | TRBV4-2 | CASSQDGHKDFGYTF